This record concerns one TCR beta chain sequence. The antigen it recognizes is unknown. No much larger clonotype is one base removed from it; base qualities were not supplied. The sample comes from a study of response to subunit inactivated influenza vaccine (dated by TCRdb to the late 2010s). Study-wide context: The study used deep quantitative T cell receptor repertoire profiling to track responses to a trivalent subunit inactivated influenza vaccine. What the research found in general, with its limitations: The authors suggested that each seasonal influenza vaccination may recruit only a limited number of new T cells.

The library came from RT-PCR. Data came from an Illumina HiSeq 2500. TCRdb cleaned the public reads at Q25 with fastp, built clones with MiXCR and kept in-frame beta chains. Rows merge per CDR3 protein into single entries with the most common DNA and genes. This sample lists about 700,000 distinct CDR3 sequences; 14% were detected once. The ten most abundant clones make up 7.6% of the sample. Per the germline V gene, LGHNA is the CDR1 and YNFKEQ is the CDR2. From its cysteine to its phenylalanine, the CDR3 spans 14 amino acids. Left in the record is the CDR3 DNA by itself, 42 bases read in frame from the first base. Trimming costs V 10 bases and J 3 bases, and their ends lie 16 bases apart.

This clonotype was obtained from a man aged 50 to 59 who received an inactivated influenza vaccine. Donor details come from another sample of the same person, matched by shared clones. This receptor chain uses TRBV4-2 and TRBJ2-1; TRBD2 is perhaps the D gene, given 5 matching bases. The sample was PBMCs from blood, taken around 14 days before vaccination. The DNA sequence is TGTGCCATCGGCCCCGGGGTCCGCTACAATGAGCAGTTCTTC. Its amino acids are CAIGPGVRYNEQFF.